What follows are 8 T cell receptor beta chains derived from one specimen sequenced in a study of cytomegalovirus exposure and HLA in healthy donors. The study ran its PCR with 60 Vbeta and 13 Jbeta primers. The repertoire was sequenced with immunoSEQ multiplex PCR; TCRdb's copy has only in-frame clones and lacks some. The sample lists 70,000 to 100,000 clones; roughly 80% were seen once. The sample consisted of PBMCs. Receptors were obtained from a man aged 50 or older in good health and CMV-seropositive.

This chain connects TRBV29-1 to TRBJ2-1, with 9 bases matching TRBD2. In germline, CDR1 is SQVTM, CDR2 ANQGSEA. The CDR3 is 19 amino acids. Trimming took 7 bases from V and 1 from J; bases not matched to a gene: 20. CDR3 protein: CSALPFWTSAPESYNEQFF. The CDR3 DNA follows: TGCAGCGCACTACCCTTTTGGACTAGCGCCCCGGAGTCCTACAATGAGCAGTTCTTC.

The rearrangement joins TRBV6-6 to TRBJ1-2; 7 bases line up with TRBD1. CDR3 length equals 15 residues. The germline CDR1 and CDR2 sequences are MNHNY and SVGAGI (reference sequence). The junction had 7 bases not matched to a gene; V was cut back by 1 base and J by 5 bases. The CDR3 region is CASSYFMGQNYGYTF. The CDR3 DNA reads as TGTGCCAGCAGTTACTTTATGGGACAGAATTATGGCTACACCTTC.

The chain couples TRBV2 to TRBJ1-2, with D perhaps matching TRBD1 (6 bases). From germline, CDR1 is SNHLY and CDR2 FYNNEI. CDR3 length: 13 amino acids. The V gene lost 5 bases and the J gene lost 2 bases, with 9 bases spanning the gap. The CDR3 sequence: CASSKDSNYGYTF. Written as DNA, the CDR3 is TGTGCCAGCAGTAAGGACAGCAACTATGGCTACACCTTC.

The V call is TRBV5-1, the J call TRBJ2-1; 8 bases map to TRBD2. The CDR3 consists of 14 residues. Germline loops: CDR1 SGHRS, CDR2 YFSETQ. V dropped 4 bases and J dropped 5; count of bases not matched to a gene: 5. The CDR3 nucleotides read TGCGCCAGCAGCACGGGACTAGGTCACAATGAGCAGTTCTTC. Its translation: CASSTGLGHNEQFF.

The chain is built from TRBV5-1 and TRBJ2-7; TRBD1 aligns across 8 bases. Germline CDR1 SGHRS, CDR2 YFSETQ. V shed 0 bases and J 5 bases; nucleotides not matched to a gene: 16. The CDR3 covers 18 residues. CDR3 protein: CASSLVGQGYGGSDEQYF. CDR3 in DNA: TGCGCCAGCAGCTTGGTCGGACAGGGTTATGGAGGTTCCGACGAGCAGTACTTC.

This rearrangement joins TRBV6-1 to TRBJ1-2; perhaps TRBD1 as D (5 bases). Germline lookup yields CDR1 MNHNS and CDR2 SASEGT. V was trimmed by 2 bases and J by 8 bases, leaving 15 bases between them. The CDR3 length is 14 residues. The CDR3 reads CASSETPGTTGYTF. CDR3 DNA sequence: TGTGCCAGCAGTGAAACTCCCGGGACTACGGGCTACACCTTC.

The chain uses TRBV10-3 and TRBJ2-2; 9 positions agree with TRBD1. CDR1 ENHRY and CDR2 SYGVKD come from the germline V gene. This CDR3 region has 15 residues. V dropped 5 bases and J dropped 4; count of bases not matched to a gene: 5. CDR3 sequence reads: CAISPGQGGTGELFF. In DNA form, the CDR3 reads TGTGCCATCAGTCCGGGACAGGGCGGCACCGGGGAGCTGTTTTTT.

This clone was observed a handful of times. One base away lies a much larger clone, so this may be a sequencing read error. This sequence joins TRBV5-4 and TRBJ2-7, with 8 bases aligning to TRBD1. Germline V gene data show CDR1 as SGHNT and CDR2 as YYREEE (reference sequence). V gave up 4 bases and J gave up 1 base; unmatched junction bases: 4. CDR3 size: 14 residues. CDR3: CASSGQGSSYEQYF. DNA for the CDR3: TGTGCCAGCAGCGGACAGGGTTCATCCTACGAGCAGTACTTC.